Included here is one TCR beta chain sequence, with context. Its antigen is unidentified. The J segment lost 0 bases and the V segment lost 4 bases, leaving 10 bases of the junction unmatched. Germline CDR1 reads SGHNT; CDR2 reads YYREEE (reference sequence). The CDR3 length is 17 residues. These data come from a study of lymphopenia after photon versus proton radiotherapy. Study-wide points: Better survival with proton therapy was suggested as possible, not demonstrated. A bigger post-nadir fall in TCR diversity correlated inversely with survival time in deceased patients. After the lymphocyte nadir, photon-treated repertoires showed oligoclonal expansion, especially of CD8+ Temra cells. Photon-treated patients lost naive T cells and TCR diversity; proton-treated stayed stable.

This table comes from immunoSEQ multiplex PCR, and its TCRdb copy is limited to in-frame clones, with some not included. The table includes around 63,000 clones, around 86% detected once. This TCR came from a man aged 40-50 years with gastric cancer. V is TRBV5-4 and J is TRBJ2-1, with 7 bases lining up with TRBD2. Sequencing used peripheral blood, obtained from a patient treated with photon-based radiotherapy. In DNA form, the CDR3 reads TGTGCCAGCAGCCCACAAACGGGGAGGGACTCCTACAATGAGCAGTTCTTC. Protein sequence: CASSPQTGRDSYNEQFF.